The following is a TCR beta chain sequence with its context. The target antigen is unknown. Some clones are missing from TCRdb's copy, which holds only in-frame ones; the method was immunoSEQ multiplex PCR. The table includes about 150,000 clones, more than 85% detected once. These data are taken from a study of T cell responses to AZD1222 COVID-19 vaccine. Findings and caveats of the study: Compared with day 0, the breadth and depth of the Spike-specific TCR repertoire rose significantly after two doses of AZD1222. The study found vaccine-associated CD4 TCRs spanning spike, dominant at 160-218 and 743-854. No day 14 peak samples; only post-peak repertoires were characterized.

The CDR3 contains 10 residues. The germline V gene encodes CDR1 MNHEY and CDR2 SVGAGI. The ends were cut back, 6 bases at V and 7 bases at J, with 3 bases in the middle. Analyses pooled second doses at about 4 or about 12 weeks. This sequence was found in an adult who received the AZD1222 COVID-19 vaccine. Sample: peripheral blood, taken 28 days after the second AZD1222 dose. The gene calls are TRBV6-5 and TRBJ1-4; no firm D call. CDR3 sequence: CASRFEKLFF. CDR3 nucleotides: TGTGCCAGCAGGTTTGAAAAACTGTTTTTT.